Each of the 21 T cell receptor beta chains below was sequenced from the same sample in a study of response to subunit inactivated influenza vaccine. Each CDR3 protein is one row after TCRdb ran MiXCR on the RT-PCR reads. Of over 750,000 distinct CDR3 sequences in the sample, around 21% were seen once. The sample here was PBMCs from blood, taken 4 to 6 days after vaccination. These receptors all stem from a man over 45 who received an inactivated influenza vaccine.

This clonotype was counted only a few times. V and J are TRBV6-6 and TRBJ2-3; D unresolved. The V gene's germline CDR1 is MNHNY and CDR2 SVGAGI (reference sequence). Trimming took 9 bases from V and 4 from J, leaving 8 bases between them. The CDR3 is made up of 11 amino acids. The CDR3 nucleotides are TGTGCCAGTCAGGTGGCAGATACGCAGTATTTT. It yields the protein CASQVADTQYF.

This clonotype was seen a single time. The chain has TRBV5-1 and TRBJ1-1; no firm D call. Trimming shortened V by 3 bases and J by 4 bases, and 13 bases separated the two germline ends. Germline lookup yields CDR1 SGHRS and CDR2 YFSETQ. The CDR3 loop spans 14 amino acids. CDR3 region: CASSWMGLGTEAFF. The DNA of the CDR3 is TGCGCCAGCAGCTGGATGGGCCTAGGCACTGAAGCTTTCTTT.

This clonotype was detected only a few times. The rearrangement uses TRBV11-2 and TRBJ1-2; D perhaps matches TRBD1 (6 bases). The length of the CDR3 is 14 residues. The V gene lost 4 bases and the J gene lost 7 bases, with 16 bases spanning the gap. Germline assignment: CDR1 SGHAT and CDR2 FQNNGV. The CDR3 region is CASSSGAGSIGYTF. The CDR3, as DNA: TGTGCCAGCAGCTCGGGGGCAGGGTCTATTGGCTACACCTTC.

CDR3 in amino acids: CASSTSLSTGELFF. The CDR3 DNA sequence: TGTGCCAGCAGCACTAGCCTATCGACCGGGGAGCTGTTTTTT. This sequence joins TRBV6-2 or TRBV6-3 and TRBJ2-2; D possibly corresponds to TRBD2 (6 bases). Looked up from germline, CDR1 is MNHEY and CDR2 is SVGEGT. The CDR3 is made up of 14 amino acids. V was clipped by 6 bases and J by 5 bases, with 13 bases between them.

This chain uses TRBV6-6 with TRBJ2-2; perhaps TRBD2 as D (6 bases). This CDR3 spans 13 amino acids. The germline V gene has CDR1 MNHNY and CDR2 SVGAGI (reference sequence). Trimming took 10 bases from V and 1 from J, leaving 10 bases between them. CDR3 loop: CATVGGNTGELFF. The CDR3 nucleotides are TGTGCCACCGTCGGGGGGAACACCGGGGAGCTGTTTTTT.

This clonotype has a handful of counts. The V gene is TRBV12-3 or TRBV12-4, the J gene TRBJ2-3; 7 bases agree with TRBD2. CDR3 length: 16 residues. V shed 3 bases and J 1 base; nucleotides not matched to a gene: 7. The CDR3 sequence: CASSFSAGVGTDTQYF. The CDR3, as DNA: TGTGCCAGCAGTTTTTCGGCGGGGGTGGGCACAGATACGCAGTATTTT.

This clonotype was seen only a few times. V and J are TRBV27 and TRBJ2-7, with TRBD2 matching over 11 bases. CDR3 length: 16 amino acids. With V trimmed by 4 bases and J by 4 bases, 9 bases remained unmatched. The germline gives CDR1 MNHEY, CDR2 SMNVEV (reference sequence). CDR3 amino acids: CASSSIAGGLGYEQYF. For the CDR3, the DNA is TGTGCCAGCAGTTCAATAGCGGGGGGGCTTGGATACGAGCAGTACTTC.

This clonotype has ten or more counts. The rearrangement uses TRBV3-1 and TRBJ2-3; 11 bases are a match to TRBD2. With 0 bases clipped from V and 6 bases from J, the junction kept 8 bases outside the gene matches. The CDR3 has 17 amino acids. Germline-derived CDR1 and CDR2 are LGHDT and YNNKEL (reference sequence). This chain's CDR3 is CASSQDGAGTSGDTQYF. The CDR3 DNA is TGTGCCAGCAGCCAAGATGGGGCGGGGACTAGCGGCGATACGCAGTATTTT.

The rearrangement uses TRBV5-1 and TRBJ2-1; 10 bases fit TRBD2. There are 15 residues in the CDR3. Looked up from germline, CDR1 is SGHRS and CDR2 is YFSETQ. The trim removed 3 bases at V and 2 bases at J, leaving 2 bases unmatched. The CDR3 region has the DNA TGCGCCAGCAGCTGGACTAGCGGTACCTACAATGAGCAGTTCTTC. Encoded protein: CASSWTSGTYNEQFF.

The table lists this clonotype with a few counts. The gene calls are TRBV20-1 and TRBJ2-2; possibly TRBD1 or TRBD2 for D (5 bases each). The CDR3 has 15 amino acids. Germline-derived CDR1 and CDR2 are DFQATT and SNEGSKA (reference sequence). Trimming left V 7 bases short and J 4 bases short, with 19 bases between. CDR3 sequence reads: CSVPGPRTSTGELFF. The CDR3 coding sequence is TGCAGTGTACCGGGACCTAGGACTTCCACCGGGGAGCTGTTTTTT.

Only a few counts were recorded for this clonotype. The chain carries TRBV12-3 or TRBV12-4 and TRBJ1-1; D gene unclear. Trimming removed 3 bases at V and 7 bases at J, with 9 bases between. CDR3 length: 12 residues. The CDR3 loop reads CASSLEGFEAFF. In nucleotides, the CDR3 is TGTGCCAGCAGTTTGGAGGGATTTGAAGCTTTCTTT.

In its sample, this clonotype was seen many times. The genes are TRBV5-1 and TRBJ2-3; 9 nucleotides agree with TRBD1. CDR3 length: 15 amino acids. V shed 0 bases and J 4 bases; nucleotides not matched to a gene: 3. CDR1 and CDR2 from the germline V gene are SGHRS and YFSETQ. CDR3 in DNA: TGCGCCAGCAGCTTGGAGGACAGGGGCCCAGATACGCAGTATTTT. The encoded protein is CASSLEDRGPDTQYF. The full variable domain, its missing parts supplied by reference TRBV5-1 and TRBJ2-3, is KAGVTQTPRYLIKTRGQQVTLSCSPISGHRSVSWYQQTPGQGLQFLFEYFSETQRNKGNFPGRFSGRQFSNSRSEMNVSTLELGDSALYLCASSLEDRGPDTQYFGPGTRLTVL.

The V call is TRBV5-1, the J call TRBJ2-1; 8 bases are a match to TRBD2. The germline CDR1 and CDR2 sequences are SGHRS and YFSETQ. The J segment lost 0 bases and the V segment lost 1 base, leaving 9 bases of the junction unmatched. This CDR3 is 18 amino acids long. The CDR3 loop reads CASSLNSGRESSYNEQFF. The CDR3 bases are TGCGCCAGCAGCTTGAACTCCGGGAGGGAGAGCTCCTACAATGAGCAGTTCTTC.

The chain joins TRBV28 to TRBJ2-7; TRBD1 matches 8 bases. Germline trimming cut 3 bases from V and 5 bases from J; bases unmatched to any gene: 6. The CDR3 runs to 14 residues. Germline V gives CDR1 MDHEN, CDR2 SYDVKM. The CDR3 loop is CASSFTRTGNEQYF. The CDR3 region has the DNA TGTGCCAGCAGTTTTACTCGGACAGGGAACGAGCAGTACTTC.

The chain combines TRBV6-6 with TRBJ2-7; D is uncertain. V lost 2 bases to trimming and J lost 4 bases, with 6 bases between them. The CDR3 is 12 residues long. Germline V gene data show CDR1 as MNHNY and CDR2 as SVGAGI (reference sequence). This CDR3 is CASSYHSYEQYF. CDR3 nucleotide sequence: TGTGCCAGCAGTTACCACTCGTACGAGCAGTACTTC.

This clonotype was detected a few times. Here the CDR3 DNA reads TGTGCCAGCAGCTTAGGCAGGGGCTACCACGAGCAGTACTTC. It specifies CASSLGRGYHEQYF. The V call is TRBV7-9, the J call TRBJ2-7; a weak D match, TRBD1 (6 bases). The CDR3 covers 14 residues. Germline CDR1 is SEHNR and CDR2 is FQNEAQ (reference sequence). V was pared by 1 base and J by 5 bases, with 12 bases between.

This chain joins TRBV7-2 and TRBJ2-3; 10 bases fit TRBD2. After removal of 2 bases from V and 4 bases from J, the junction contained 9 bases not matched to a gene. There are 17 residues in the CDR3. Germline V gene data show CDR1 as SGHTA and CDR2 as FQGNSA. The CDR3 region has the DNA TGTGCCAGCAGCTTATGGTCTAGCGGGAGTAGTGCAGATACGCAGTATTTT. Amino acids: CASSLWSSGSSADTQYF.

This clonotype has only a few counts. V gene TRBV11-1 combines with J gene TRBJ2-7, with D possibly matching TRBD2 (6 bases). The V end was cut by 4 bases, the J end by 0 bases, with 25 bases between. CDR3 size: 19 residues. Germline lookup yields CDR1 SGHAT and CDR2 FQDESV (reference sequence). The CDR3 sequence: CASSYGQGGLGGSSYEQYF. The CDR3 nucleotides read TGTGCCAGCAGCTACGGGCAGGGAGGACTCGGCGGAAGCTCCTACGAGCAGTACTTC.

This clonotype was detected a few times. Written as DNA, the CDR3 is TGTGCCAGCAGTCTCGACCTTAGCGGAACGCAGTATTTT. It encodes CASSLDLSGTQYF. J is TRBJ2-3 and V is TRBV6-2 or TRBV6-3; D is possibly TRBD2 (6 bases). The length of the CDR3 is 13 residues. Germline V gene sequence: CDR1 MNHEY, CDR2 SVGEGT. Trimming took off 5 bases at V and 9 bases at J, with 15 bases between the two ends.

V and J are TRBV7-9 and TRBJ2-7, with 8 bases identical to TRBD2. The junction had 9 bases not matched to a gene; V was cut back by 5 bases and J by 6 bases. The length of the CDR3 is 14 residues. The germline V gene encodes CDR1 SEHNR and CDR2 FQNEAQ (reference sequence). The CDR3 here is CASSGYSGVGEQYF. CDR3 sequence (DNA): TGTGCCAGCAGCGGGTATAGCGGGGTGGGCGAGCAGTACTTC.

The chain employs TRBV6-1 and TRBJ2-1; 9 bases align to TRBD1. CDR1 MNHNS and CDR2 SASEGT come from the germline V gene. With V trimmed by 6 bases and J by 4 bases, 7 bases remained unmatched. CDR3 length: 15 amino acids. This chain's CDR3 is CASRDTGGDYNEQFF. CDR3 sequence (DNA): TGTGCCAGCAGGGATACAGGGGGCGATTACAATGAGCAGTTCTTC.